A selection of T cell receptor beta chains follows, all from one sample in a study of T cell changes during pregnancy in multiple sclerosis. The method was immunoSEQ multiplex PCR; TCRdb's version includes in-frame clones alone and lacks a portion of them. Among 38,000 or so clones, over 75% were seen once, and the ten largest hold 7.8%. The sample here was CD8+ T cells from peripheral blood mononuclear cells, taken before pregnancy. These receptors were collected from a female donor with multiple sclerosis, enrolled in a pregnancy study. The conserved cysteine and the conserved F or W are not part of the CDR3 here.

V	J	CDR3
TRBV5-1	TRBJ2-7	ASSLGGGATYEQY
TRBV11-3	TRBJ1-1	ASSPSTGEAF
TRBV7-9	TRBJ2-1	ASSPSRGIENEQF
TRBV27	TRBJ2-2	ASSWTVTGELF
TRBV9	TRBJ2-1	ASSVEKVGSGNEQF
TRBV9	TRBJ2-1	ASSPPGTAYNEQF
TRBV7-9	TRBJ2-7	ASSYGDSYEQY
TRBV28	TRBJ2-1	ASSTGTSGILNEQF
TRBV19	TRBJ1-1	ASSIGDRGRTEAF
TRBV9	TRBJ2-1	ASSVGTSDEQF
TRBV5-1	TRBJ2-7	ASSFPNSSVGGEQY
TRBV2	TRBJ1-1	ASDGGDTARTEAF
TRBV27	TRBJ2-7	ASSSMGQPNYEQY
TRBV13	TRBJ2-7	ASSSGISYEQY
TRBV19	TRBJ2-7	ASTKALTAFGEQY
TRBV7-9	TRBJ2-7	ASSGGQGIYEQY
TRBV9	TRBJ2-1	ASSVGTGWNEQF
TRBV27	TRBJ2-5	ASSKLGPYQETQY
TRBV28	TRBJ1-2	ASSPLNRGFYGYT
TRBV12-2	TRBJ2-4	ASRPGGAQAKNIQY
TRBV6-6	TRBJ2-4	ASSPSPDWNIQY
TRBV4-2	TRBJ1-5	ASSQMGEAQPQH
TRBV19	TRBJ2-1	ASSRGLHNEQF
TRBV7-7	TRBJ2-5	ASSLPRVGETQY
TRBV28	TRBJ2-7	ASSFSGTAYEQY
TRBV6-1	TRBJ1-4	ASSPGQGNEKLF
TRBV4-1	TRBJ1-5	ASKGEGGSNQPQH
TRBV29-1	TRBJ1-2	SVDTGAYGYT
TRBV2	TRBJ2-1	ASIWQGAYNEQF
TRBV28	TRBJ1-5	ASTGEDQPQH
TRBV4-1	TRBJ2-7	ASSHPGESSYEQY
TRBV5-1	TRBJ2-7	ASSIRQGPYEQY
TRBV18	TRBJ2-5	ASSPPYPEGVQY
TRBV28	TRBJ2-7	ASSSPGGGHYEQY
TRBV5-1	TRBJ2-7	ASSSTGVAYEQY
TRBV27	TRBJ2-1	ASRRGGEQF
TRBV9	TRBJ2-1	ASSVQGSGIDEQF
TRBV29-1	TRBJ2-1	SVELTRWTSGRDNEQF
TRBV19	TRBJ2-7	ASSIQGLTYEQY